This TCR beta chain was identified in a study of brain T cells in children with intractable seizures. General observations from the study: Pre-surgery blood may have been undersampled, hiding some clones. Patients' HCMV serostatus was unknown; virus specificity rests on CDR3 similarity alone.

As concerns this clone: Its antigen is currently unknown.

Data came from immunoSEQ multiplex PCR; TCRdb stores just in-frame clones and leaves some out. The sample includes around 41,000 clones, approximately 92% of them seen just once. Only cases whose brain tissue showed the highest T cell transcript signatures were sequenced. At least one anti-epileptic drug was given before surgery. The sequence came from a girl aged 2 to 9 with tuberous sclerosis and intractable seizures. This material consisted of peripheral blood, taken at surgery.

The CDR3 loop reads CASSYGTGGDGYTF. The CDR3 DNA reads as TGTGCCAGCAGCTACGGGACAGGGGGCGATGGCTACACCTTC. The chain has TRBV7-2 and TRBJ1-2; 12 bases map to TRBD1. The junction had 3 bases not matched to a gene; V was cut back by 4 bases and J by 6 bases. In germline, CDR1 is SGHTA, CDR2 FQGNSA. This CDR3 is 14 amino acids long.